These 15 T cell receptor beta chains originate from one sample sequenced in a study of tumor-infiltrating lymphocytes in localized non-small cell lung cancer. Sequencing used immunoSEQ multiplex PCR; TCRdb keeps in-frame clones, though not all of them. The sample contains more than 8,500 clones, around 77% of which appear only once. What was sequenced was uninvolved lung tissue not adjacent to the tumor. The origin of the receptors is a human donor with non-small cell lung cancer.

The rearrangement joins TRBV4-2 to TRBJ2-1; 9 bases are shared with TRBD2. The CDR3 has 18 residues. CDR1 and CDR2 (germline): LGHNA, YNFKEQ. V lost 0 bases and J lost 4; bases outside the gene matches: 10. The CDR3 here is CASSQDLFAGGQYNEQFF. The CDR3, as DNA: TGTGCCAGCAGCCAAGATCTCTTTGCGGGGGGGCAGTACAATGAGCAGTTCTTC.

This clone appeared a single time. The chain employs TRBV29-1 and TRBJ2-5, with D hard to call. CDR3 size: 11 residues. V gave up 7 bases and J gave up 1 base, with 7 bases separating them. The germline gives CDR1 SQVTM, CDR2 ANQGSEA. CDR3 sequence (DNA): TGCAGCGCCCCAGGCCAAGAGACCCAGTACTTC. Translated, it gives CSAPGQETQYF.

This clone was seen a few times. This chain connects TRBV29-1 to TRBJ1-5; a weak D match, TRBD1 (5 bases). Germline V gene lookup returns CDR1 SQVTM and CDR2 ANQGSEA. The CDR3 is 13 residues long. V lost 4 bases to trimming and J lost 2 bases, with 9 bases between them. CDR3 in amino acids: CSVGGTRNQPQHF. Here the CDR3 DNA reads TGCAGCGTTGGGGGGACGCGCAATCAGCCCCAGCATTTT.

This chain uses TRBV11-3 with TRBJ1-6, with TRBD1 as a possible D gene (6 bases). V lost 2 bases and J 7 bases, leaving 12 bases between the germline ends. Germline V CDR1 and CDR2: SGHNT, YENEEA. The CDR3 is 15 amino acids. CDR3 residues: CASSLYAGQNSPLHF. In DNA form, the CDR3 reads TGTGCCAGCAGCTTATACGCGGGACAAAATTCACCCCTCCACTTT. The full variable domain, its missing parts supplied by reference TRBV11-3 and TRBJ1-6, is EAGVVQSPRYKIIEKKQPVAFWCNPISGHNTLYWYLQNLGQGPELLIRYENEEAVDDSQLPKDRFSAERLKGVDSTLKIQPAELGDSAVYLCASSLYAGQNSPLHFGNGTRLTVT.

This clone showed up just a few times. Here the CDR3 reads CSVLAGNEKLFF. Here the CDR3 DNA reads TGCAGCGTTCTGGCGGGGAATGAAAAACTGTTTTTT. The J gene is TRBJ1-4, the V gene TRBV29-1; D not certain. CDR3 length equals 12 residues. V was trimmed by 5 bases and J by 5 bases, leaving 9 bases between them. The V gene's germline CDR1 is SQVTM and CDR2 ANQGSEA.

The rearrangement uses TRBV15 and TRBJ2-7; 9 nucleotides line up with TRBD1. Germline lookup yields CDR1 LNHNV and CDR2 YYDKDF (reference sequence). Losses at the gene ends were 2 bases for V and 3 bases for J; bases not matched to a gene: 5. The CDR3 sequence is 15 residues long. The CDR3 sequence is CATSRPPGQGYEQYF. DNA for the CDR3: TGTGCCACCAGCAGACCCCCGGGACAGGGCTACGAGCAGTACTTC.

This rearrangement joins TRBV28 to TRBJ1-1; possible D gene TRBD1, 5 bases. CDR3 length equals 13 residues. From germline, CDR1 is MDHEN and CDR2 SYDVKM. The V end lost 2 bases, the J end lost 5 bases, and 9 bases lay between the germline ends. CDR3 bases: TGTGCCAGCAGTTTACCAGGGATGACTGAAGCTTTCTTT. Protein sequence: CASSLPGMTEAFF. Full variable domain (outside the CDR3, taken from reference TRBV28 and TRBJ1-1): DVKVTQSSRYLVKRTGEKVFLECVQDMDHENMFWYRQDPGLGLRLIYFSYDVKMKEKGDIPEGYSVSREKKERFSLILESASTNQTSMYLCASSLPGMTEAFFGQGTRLTVV.

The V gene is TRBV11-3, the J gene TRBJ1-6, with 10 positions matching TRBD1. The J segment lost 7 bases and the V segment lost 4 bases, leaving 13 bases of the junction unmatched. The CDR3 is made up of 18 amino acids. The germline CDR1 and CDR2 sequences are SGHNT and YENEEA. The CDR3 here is CASSSGQGKGLGNSPLHF. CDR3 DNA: TGTGCCAGCAGCTCGGGACAGGGGAAAGGGCTCGGGAATTCACCCCTCCACTTT. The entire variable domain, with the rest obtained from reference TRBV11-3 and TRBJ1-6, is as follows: EAGVVQSPRYKIIEKKQPVAFWCNPISGHNTLYWYLQNLGQGPELLIRYENEEAVDDSQLPKDRFSAERLKGVDSTLKIQPAELGDSAVYLCASSSGQGKGLGNSPLHFGNGTRLTVT.

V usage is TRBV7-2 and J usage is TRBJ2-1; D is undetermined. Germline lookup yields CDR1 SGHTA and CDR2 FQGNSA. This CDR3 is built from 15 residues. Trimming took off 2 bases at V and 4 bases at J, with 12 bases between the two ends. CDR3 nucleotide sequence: TGTGCCAGCAGCTTAATCCGCAGCCCATACAATGAGCAGTTCTTC. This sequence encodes CASSLIRSPYNEQFF. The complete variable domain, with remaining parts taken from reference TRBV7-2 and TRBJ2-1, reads GAGVSQSPSNKVTEKGKDVELRCDPISGHTALYWYRQSLGQGLEFLIYFQGNSAPDKSGLPSDRFSAERTGGSVSTLTIQRTQQEDSAVYLCASSLIRSPYNEQFFGPGTRLTVL.

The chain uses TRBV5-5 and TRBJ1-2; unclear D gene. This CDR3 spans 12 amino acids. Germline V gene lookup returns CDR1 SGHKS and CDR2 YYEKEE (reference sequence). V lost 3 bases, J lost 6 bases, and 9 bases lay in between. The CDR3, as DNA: TGTGCCAGCAGCTGGGCCGGGGATGGCTACACCTTC. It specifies CASSWAGDGYTF. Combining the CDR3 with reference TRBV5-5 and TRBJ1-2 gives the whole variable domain DAGVTQSPTHLIKTRGQQVTLRCSPISGHKSVSWYQQVLGQGPQFIFQYYEKEERGRGNFPDRFSARQFPNYSSELNVNALLLGDSALYLCASSWAGDGYTFGSGTRLTVV.

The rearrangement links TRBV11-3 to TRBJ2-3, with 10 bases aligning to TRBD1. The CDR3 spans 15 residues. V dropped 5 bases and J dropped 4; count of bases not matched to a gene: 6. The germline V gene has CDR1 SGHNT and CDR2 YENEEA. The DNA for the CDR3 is TGTGCCAGCAGCCGCGGACAGGGGGATGCAGATACGCAGTATTTT. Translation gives CASSRGQGDADTQYF.

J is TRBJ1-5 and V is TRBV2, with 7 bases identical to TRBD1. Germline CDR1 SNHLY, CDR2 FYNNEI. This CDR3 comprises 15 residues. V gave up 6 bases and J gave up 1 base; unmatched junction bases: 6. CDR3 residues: CASRPQGQSNQPQHF. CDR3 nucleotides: TGTGCCAGCAGGCCACAGGGACAGAGCAATCAGCCCCAGCATTTT.

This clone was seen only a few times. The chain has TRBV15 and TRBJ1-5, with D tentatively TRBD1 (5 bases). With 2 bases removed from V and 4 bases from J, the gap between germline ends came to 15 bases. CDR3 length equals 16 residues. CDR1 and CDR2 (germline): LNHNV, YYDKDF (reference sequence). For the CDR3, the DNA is TGTGCCACCAGCAGACGATCTAGGGGCGCGAATCAGCCCCAGCATTTT. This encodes CATSRRSRGANQPQHF.

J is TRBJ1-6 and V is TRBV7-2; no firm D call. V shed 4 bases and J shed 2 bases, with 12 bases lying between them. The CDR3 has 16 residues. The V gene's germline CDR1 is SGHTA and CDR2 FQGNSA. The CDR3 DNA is TGTGCCAGCAGCTCCCCTTCAGGAACCTATAATTCACCCCTCCACTTT. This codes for CASSSPSGTYNSPLHF.

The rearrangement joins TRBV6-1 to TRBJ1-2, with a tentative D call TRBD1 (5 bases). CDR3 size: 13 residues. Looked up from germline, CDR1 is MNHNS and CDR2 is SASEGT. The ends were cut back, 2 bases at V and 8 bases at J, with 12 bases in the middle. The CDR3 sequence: CASSERSGSGYTF. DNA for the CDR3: TGTGCCAGCAGTGAACGGTCAGGGAGCGGCTACACCTTC.